The rows below give T cell receptor beta chains drawn from one sample of a study of shared clonotypes between healthy human individuals. Some clones are missing from TCRdb's copy, which holds only in-frame ones; the method was immunoSEQ multiplex PCR. Of about 2.4 million clones listed, 80% to 95% were seen once; the top ten hold roughly 0.39%. Sequencing input: naive CD4+ T cells from PBMCs. These receptors were obtained from a man between 18 and 35 years old in good health. Some clones in this sample may be carry-over from other donors' samples. Each CDR3 is given with its conserved first and last residue. Each record gives: V gene, clone size, J gene, D gene, CDR3 DNA, CDR3 protein. A D gene is named only where the DNA matches it firmly. The size of a clone is reported for some rows only, either as once, few or many, or as a class for expanded clones.

v_gene: TRBV10-3
abundance: .
j_gene: TRBJ2-7
d_gene: .
CDR3nt: TGTGCCATCAGTGAGCAATACGAGCAGTACTTC
CDR3aa: CAISEQYEQYF

v_gene: TRBV6-5
abundance: once
j_gene: TRBJ1-5
d_gene: .
CDR3nt: TGTGCCAGCAGTCCTAGGGGTGAGGGATTACAGCCCCAGCATTTT
CDR3aa: CASSPRGEGLQPQHF

v_gene: TRBV6-5
abundance: .
j_gene: TRBJ2-7
d_gene: TRBD2
CDR3nt: TGTGCCAGCAGAGCGGGAGGGACGCCCGAGCAGTACTTC
CDR3aa: CASRAGGTPEQYF

v_gene: TRBV29-1
abundance: .
j_gene: TRBJ2-7
d_gene: TRBD1
CDR3nt: TGCAGCGTTGGGGGACAGGGTGTCCACGAGCAGTACTTC
CDR3aa: CSVGGQGVHEQYF

v_gene: TRBV18
abundance: .
j_gene: TRBJ2-7
d_gene: .
CDR3nt: TGTGCCAGCTCACGTGTTCGGGACATAGCCTACGAGCAGTACTTC
CDR3aa: CASSRVRDIAYEQYF

v_gene: TRBV5-6
abundance: .
j_gene: TRBJ2-5
d_gene: .
CDR3nt: TGTGCCAGCAGCCGGGAGCCGCGAGTGTACCAAGAGACCCAGTACTTC
CDR3aa: CASSREPRVYQETQYF

v_gene: TRBV4-1
abundance: .
j_gene: TRBJ1-5
d_gene: .
CDR3nt: TGCGCCAGCAGCCATGGCTTAATCGACAGGAGGAATCAGCCCCAGCATTTT
CDR3aa: CASSHGLIDRRNQPQHF

v_gene: TRBV6-4
abundance: .
j_gene: TRBJ2-1
d_gene: TRBD2
CDR3nt: TGTGCCAGCAGTGATCTAGCGGGGGGAGGCAATGAGCAGTTCTTC
CDR3aa: CASSDLAGGGNEQFF

v_gene: TRBV11-2
abundance: .
j_gene: TRBJ2-1
d_gene: .
CDR3nt: TGTGCCAGCAGCTTAGATCGAGCGGAGTACTACAATGAGCAGTTCTTC
CDR3aa: CASSLDRAEYYNEQFF

v_gene: TRBV5-8
abundance: .
j_gene: TRBJ1-2
d_gene: .
CDR3nt: TGTGCCAGCAGTAGGCCGCAGGGCTATGGCTACACCTTC
CDR3aa: CASSRPQGYGYTF

v_gene: TRBV28
abundance: .
j_gene: TRBJ2-7
d_gene: TRBD1
CDR3nt: TGTGCCAGCAGTAGGACAGGAGCGACTTCTTCCTACGAGCAGTACTTC
CDR3aa: CASSRTGATSSYEQYF

v_gene: TRBV6-5
abundance: .
j_gene: TRBJ1-1
d_gene: TRBD1
CDR3nt: TGTGCCAGCATCGCAGGGGGCTCGCCATCTGAAGCTTTCTTT
CDR3aa: CASIAGGSPSEAFF

v_gene: TRBV11-3
abundance: once
j_gene: TRBJ2-1
d_gene: TRBD2
CDR3nt: TGTGCCAGCAGCTCGAGAGCCCGGGCGGGAGGAAATGAGCAGTTCTTC
CDR3aa: CASSSRARAGGNEQFF

v_gene: TRBV28
abundance: .
j_gene: TRBJ1-6
d_gene: .
CDR3nt: TGTGCCAGCAGACTAGGGGGAGTCAATTCACCCCTCCACTTT
CDR3aa: CASRLGGVNSPLHF

v_gene: TRBV28
abundance: .
j_gene: TRBJ2-5
d_gene: TRBD1
CDR3nt: TGTGCCAGCAGTAGGGGACAGGTAGAGACCCAGTACTTC
CDR3aa: CASSRGQVETQYF

v_gene: TRBV27
abundance: .
j_gene: TRBJ2-7
d_gene: TRBD1
CDR3nt: TGTGCCAGCAGTAGACCGGGACAGGGGGCTTGGGAGCAGTACTTC
CDR3aa: CASSRPGQGAWEQYF

v_gene: TRBV5-1
abundance: .
j_gene: TRBJ1-1
d_gene: .
CDR3nt: TGCGCCAGCAGCTTGCTCAGGTCCATGAACACTGAAGCTTTCTTT
CDR3aa: CASSLLRSMNTEAFF

v_gene: TRBV2
abundance: .
j_gene: TRBJ1-4
d_gene: .
CDR3nt: TGTGCCAGCAGCCAAATTACCAGTAATGAAAAACTGTTTTTT
CDR3aa: CASSQITSNEKLFF

v_gene: TRBV10-1
abundance: .
j_gene: TRBJ1-4
d_gene: TRBD1
CDR3nt: TGCGCCAGCAGTGACGGGGACAGGGGTAATGAAAAACTGTTTTTT
CDR3aa: CASSDGDRGNEKLFF

v_gene: TRBV5-1
abundance: .
j_gene: TRBJ2-1
d_gene: TRBD2
CDR3nt: TGCGCCAGCAGCACAACTCCTAGCGGGAGTTACAATGAGCAGTTCTTC
CDR3aa: CASSTTPSGSYNEQFF

v_gene: TRBV9
abundance: few
j_gene: TRBJ2-1
d_gene: TRBD2
CDR3nt: TGTGCCAGCAGCGTAGTAGCGGGTTCCTACAATGAGCAGTTCTTC
CDR3aa: CASSVVAGSYNEQFF

v_gene: TRBV27
abundance: .
j_gene: TRBJ1-2
d_gene: .
CDR3nt: TGTGCCAGCAGTTATACCTGGGCGGAGGGCTACACCTTC
CDR3aa: CASSYTWAEGYTF

v_gene: TRBV6-5
abundance: .
j_gene: TRBJ2-2
d_gene: .
CDR3nt: TGTGCCAGCAGCCGTCGGGGAAGGGTGGCCGGGGAGCTGTTTTTT
CDR3aa: CASSRRGRVAGELFF

v_gene: TRBV5-1
abundance: .
j_gene: TRBJ1-4
d_gene: .
CDR3nt: TGCGCCAGCAGTGCCATAGGAGAAAAACTGTTTTTT
CDR3aa: CASSAIGEKLFF

v_gene: TRBV5-1
abundance: .
j_gene: TRBJ2-3
d_gene: .
CDR3nt: TGCGCCAGCAGCTACCGGGACGGACGCACAGATACGCAGTATTTT
CDR3aa: CASSYRDGRTDTQYF

v_gene: TRBV4-2
abundance: .
j_gene: TRBJ2-6
d_gene: TRBD2
CDR3nt: TGTGCCAGCAGCCGAGTAGCGGGTAGGACTGGGGCCAACGTCCTGACTTTC
CDR3aa: CASSRVAGRTGANVLTF

v_gene: TRBV6-5
abundance: .
j_gene: TRBJ2-3
d_gene: TRBD2
CDR3nt: TGTGCCAGCACTGGCGGGAGTTATACGCAGTATTTT
CDR3aa: CASTGGSYTQYF

v_gene: TRBV5-4
abundance: .
j_gene: TRBJ2-2
d_gene: TRBD2
CDR3nt: TGTGCCAGCAGCTTGTCGGTGCTAGCGGGAGGGAACGGGGAGCTGTTTTTT
CDR3aa: CASSLSVLAGGNGELFF

v_gene: TRBV7-2
abundance: .
j_gene: TRBJ2-4
d_gene: .
CDR3nt: TGTGCCAGCAGCTTGTGGGAGAGGGATAGCATTCAGTACTTC
CDR3aa: CASSLWERDSIQYF

v_gene: TRBV5-4
abundance: .
j_gene: TRBJ2-5
d_gene: .
CDR3nt: TGTGCCAGCAGCAGGCTCCCCGGGACCCAGGCGGAGACCCAGTACTTC
CDR3aa: CASSRLPGTQAETQYF

v_gene: TRBV25-1
abundance: once
j_gene: TRBJ1-5
d_gene: .
CDR3nt: TGTGCCAGCAGTGCTGGGACTAGCAATCAGCCCCAGCGTTTT
CDR3aa: CASSAGTSNQPQRF

v_gene: TRBV7-2
abundance: once
j_gene: TRBJ2-1
d_gene: .
CDR3nt: TGTGCCAGCAGCCTGGCCTCGGATTCCTACAATGAGCAGTTCTTC
CDR3aa: CASSLASDSYNEQFF

v_gene: TRBV4-2
abundance: once
j_gene: TRBJ2-1
d_gene: TRBD2
CDR3nt: TGTGCCAGCAGCCAAGATACTCTTGCTAGCGGGAGGGGAAATGAGCAGTTCTTC
CDR3aa: CASSQDTLASGRGNEQFF

v_gene: TRBV18
abundance: .
j_gene: TRBJ2-1
d_gene: TRBD2
CDR3nt: TGTGCCAGCTCACCAGTTATAGAACTAGCGGGACCGAATGAGCAGTTCTTC
CDR3aa: CASSPVIELAGPNEQFF

v_gene: TRBV29-1
abundance: .
j_gene: TRBJ1-1
d_gene: .
CDR3nt: TGCAGCGTTGAAACACTTTACCTCGACACTGAAGCTTTCTTT
CDR3aa: CSVETLYLDTEAFF

v_gene: TRBV6-1
abundance: .
j_gene: TRBJ1-1
d_gene: TRBD1
CDR3nt: TGTGCCAGCAGTGAAACGACAGGGACGAACACTGAAGCTTTCTTT
CDR3aa: CASSETTGTNTEAFF

v_gene: TRBV4-2
abundance: once
j_gene: TRBJ1-3
d_gene: .
CDR3nt: TGTGCCAGCAGCCAAGTTTCGGCAGGGCTCTCTGGAAACACCATATATTTT
CDR3aa: CASSQVSAGLSGNTIYF

v_gene: TRBV6-5
abundance: .
j_gene: TRBJ2-7
d_gene: .
CDR3nt: TGTGCCAGCAGTTATTCCGGGACTTGGGCGGGCGAGCAGTACTTC
CDR3aa: CASSYSGTWAGEQYF

v_gene: TRBV9
abundance: .
j_gene: TRBJ1-1
d_gene: .
CDR3nt: TGTGCCAGCAGCGTAGCCGGGACACTCGACACAGCTGAAGCTTTCTTT
CDR3aa: CASSVAGTLDTAEAFF

v_gene: TRBV7-9
abundance: .
j_gene: TRBJ1-1
d_gene: .
CDR3nt: TGTGCCAGCAGCTCCAGTGAGAGCACTGAAGCTTTCTTT
CDR3aa: CASSSSESTEAFF

v_gene: TRBV9
abundance: .
j_gene: TRBJ2-7
d_gene: .
CDR3nt: TGTGCCAGCAGCGTAGCCAGGAATACAGTTTTTAACGAGCAGTACTTC
CDR3aa: CASSVARNTVFNEQYF

v_gene: TRBV2
abundance: .
j_gene: TRBJ2-5
d_gene: TRBD1
CDR3nt: TGTGCCAGCAGCGCTGGAGCGCCGGGGACAGGGTATGAGGAGACCCAGTACTTC
CDR3aa: CASSAGAPGTGYEETQYF

v_gene: TRBV5-5
abundance: .
j_gene: TRBJ2-7
d_gene: .
CDR3nt: TGTGCCAGCCAACTCCGGGCAGGGGACTACGAGCAGTACTTC
CDR3aa: CASQLRAGDYEQYF

v_gene: TRBV28
abundance: .
j_gene: TRBJ2-5
d_gene: .
CDR3nt: TGTGCCACCGTGGGGAATGGGGAGACCCAGTACTTC
CDR3aa: CATVGNGETQYF

v_gene: TRBV28
abundance: .
j_gene: TRBJ2-5
d_gene: TRBD2
CDR3nt: TGTGCCAGCAGTTGGAGGTTGGGGACTAGCGGGAGAGACGGGCGTGAGACCCAGTACTTC
CDR3aa: CASSWRLGTSGRDGRETQYF

v_gene: TRBV7-2
abundance: .
j_gene: TRBJ2-3
d_gene: .
CDR3nt: TGTGCCAGCACCCAAAGGAGTGGTAGCACAGATACGCAGTATTTT
CDR3aa: CASTQRSGSTDTQYF

v_gene: TRBV4-1
abundance: .
j_gene: TRBJ2-7
d_gene: .
CDR3nt: TGCGCCAGCAGCCAAGATAGAACAGCACAGTACGTCGAGCAGTACTTC
CDR3aa: CASSQDRTAQYVEQYF

v_gene: TRBV29-1
abundance: .
j_gene: TRBJ2-7
d_gene: .
CDR3nt: TGCAGCGTTGATACGCCGACCCCCTACGAGCAGTACTTC
CDR3aa: CSVDTPTPYEQYF

v_gene: TRBV7-3
abundance: .
j_gene: TRBJ1-1
d_gene: .
CDR3nt: TGTGCCAGCAGCTTAGTTGGAGGGCGGAACACTGAAGCTTTCTTT
CDR3aa: CASSLVGGRNTEAFF

v_gene: TRBV7-9
abundance: .
j_gene: TRBJ1-4
d_gene: .
CDR3nt: TGTGCCAGCAGTCTCCTGGCGCCCACTAATGAAAAACTGTTTTTT
CDR3aa: CASSLLAPTNEKLFF

v_gene: TRBV28
abundance: .
j_gene: TRBJ2-2
d_gene: .
CDR3nt: TGTGCCAGCCGGGGGCGGACCGGGGAGCTGTTTTTT
CDR3aa: CASRGRTGELFF

v_gene: TRBV10-3
abundance: .
j_gene: TRBJ1-4
d_gene: .
CDR3nt: TGTGCCATCACTGCAGGGCTGGATGAAAAACTGTTTTTT
CDR3aa: CAITAGLDEKLFF

v_gene: TRBV6-1
abundance: .
j_gene: TRBJ2-7
d_gene: .
CDR3nt: TGTGCCAGCAACCACCAAGGGAGCTCCTACGAGCAGTACTTC
CDR3aa: CASNHQGSSYEQYF

v_gene: TRBV20-1
abundance: .
j_gene: TRBJ2-1
d_gene: .
CDR3nt: TGCAGTGCTAGAGGGATTCAACAGTTCTTC
CDR3aa: CSARGIQQFF

v_gene: TRBV5-5
abundance: .
j_gene: TRBJ1-1
d_gene: TRBD1
CDR3nt: TGTGCCAGCAGCTTGGCTTCTCCGGGACAGGTGCTCCCTGAAGCTTTCTTT
CDR3aa: CASSLASPGQVLPEAFF